Following are 14 T cell receptor beta chains from one sample sequenced in a study of T cell changes during pregnancy in multiple sclerosis (dated by TCRdb to between 2018 and 2021). The library was built by means of the immunoSEQ multiplex PCR assay. TCRdb took over this immuneACCESS table, retaining in-frame rearrangements with V and J assigned. Such tables are incomplete; in checked studies, under half of the missing clones stem from an unresolved V gene, and the remainder is unexplained. The sample includes under 35,000 clones, with approximately 91% observed a single time. The ten largest make up about 7.3% of the sample. This specimen consisted of CD8+ T cells from peripheral blood mononuclear cells, obtained before pregnancy. Source of these receptors: a female donor with multiple sclerosis, enrolled in a pregnancy study.

V is TRBV28 and J is TRBJ2-7; TRBD2 matches at 7 bases. After removal of 6 bases from V and 4 bases from J, the junction contained 15 bases not matched to a gene. The CDR3 spans 16 residues. CDR1 MDHEN and CDR2 SYDVKM come from the germline V gene. The CDR3 coding sequence is TGTGCCAGCAGCCTACTCTCCCGCGGGGGTGTTTACGAGCAGTACTTC. Residues: CASSLLSRGGVYEQYF.

This chain joins TRBV6-6 and TRBJ1-6; possibly TRBD1 for D (5 bases). Trimming removed 4 bases from V and 3 bases from J, with 10 bases in between. CDR1 is MNHNY and CDR2 is SVGAGI in the germline V gene (reference sequence). The CDR3 runs 15 residues. The DNA for the CDR3 is TGTGCCAGCAGTTCCGACAGATTCTATAATTCACCCCTCCACTTT. The encoded protein is CASSSDRFYNSPLHF.

The J gene is TRBJ1-6, the V gene TRBV2; D perhaps matches TRBD1 (6 bases). Germline V lookup: CDR1 SNHLY, CDR2 FYNNEI. The CDR3 has 17 amino acids. V dropped 0 bases and J dropped 6 bases, with 15 bases sitting between them. CDR3 bases: TGTGCCAGCAGTGAAGCGGGGTGGGGGACAAGTAATTCACCCCTCCACTTT. It specifies CASSEAGWGTSNSPLHF.

The rearrangement links TRBV7-2 to TRBJ2-1; D remains unclear. Trimming stripped 4 bases from V and 2 bases from J, with 9 bases between. CDR1 SGHTA and CDR2 FQGNSA come from the germline V gene. The CDR3 is 14 residues long. The CDR3: CASSSGWTYNEQFF. CDR3 sequence (DNA): TGTGCCAGCAGCTCCGGGTGGACCTACAATGAGCAGTTCTTC.

This clone is categorized as medium-sized. The V gene is TRBV6-6, the J gene TRBJ1-2; 7 bases are a match to TRBD1. CDR3 size: 15 residues. V gave up 0 bases and J gave up 2 bases; unmatched junction bases: 3. CDR1 is MNHNY and CDR2 is SVGAGI in the germline V gene (reference sequence). Here the CDR3 reads CASSYSETGNYGYTF. The CDR3 DNA is TGTGCCAGCAGTTACTCTGAGACAGGGAACTATGGCTACACCTTC.

A note on this clone: A junction end diverges from the germline sequence, so it may reflect a read error. The V call is TRBV7-8, the J call TRBJ2-1; 10 nucleotides line up with TRBD2. The CDR3 spans 18 residues. Germline CDR1 is SGHVS and CDR2 is FQNEAQ. The DNA for the CDR3 is TGTGCCAACAGCTTTCGCCCGGGACTAGCGCCTTCCTACAATGAGCAGTTCTTC. It yields the protein CANSFRPGLAPSYNEQFF.

This clone has only one observation. The gene calls are TRBV15 and TRBJ2-7; D is ambiguous. V was shortened by 8 bases and J by 2 bases, with 10 bases between the two germline ends. CDR3 size: 12 residues. The germline CDR1 and CDR2 sequences are LNHNV and YYDKDF (reference sequence). CDR3 sequence reads: CATSYDTYEQYF. The CDR3 region has the DNA TGTGCCACCTCCTATGACACCTACGAGCAGTACTTC.

This chain connects TRBV5-8 to TRBJ1-1; 7 positions agree with TRBD1. J gave up 0 bases and V 4 bases, and 15 bases lay outside the gene matches. CDR1 is SGHTS and CDR2 is YDEGEE in the germline V gene. The CDR3 runs 18 residues. CDR3 region: CASSPMTGLMDMNTEAFF. The CDR3 coding sequence is TGTGCCAGCAGCCCTATGACAGGGCTAATGGACATGAACACTGAAGCTTTCTTT.

V usage is TRBV11-2 and J usage is TRBJ1-1; D gene uncertain. The V gene lost 1 base and the J gene lost 7 bases, with 10 bases spanning the gap. Germline lookup yields CDR1 SGHAT and CDR2 FQNNGV. The CDR3 contains 13 residues. CDR3 protein: CASSLVQTFEAFF. The CDR3 region has the DNA TGTGCCAGCAGCTTAGTACAGACATTTGAAGCTTTCTTT.

This chain uses TRBV12-1 with TRBJ2-7; TRBD2 reflects the table's D call only, with no check against the DNA. TRBV12-1 has pseudogene status. The CDR3 length is 15 residues. The CDR3 DNA reads TGTGCCAGCAGCTTTCCGAGCGGGGGGTTGGGGGAGCAGTACTTC. The encoded protein is CASSFPSGGLGEQYF.

This clone was seen only a few times. This chain joins TRBV10-1 and TRBJ1-2; 7 bases align to TRBD1. Germline CDR1 is WNHNN and CDR2 is SYGVQD (reference sequence). CDR3 length equals 13 residues. After removal of 5 bases from V and 4 bases from J, the junction contained 4 bases not matched to a gene. The CDR3 spells CASSPDRAYGYTF. In DNA, the CDR3 is TGCGCCAGCAGTCCTGACAGGGCCTATGGCTACACCTTC.

The chain joins TRBV6-5 to TRBJ2-7, with 7 bases identical to TRBD2. Trimming removed 4 bases from V and 0 bases from J; junction bases left unmatched: 9. The length of the CDR3 is 16 residues. The germline V gene encodes CDR1 MNHEY and CDR2 SVGAGI. The CDR3 bases are TGTGCCAGCAGTTTCCTGGGGGGGGTGAGCTCCTACGAGCAGTACTTC. Translating gives CASSFLGGVSSYEQYF.

The genes are TRBV28 and TRBJ1-6, with D possibly TRBD1 on 6 matching bases. Germline-derived CDR1 and CDR2 are MDHEN and SYDVKM. This CDR3 is 17 amino acids long. Trimming removed 5 bases from V and 6 bases from J, with 20 bases in between. The CDR3 region is CASSPILYRDPNSPLHF. The CDR3 coding sequence is TGTGCCAGCAGTCCAATACTGTACAGGGATCCTAATTCACCCCTCCACTTT.

The chain couples TRBV4-3 to TRBJ1-1, with a tentative D call TRBD1 (5 bases). Germline loops: CDR1 LGHNA, CDR2 YSLEER. The length of the CDR3 is 17 residues. Trimming left V 1 base short and J 4 bases short, with 19 bases between. This CDR3 reads CASSQGMGVLGGTEAFF. The CDR3 region has the DNA TGCGCCAGCAGCCAAGGGATGGGCGTCCTGGGGGGCACTGAAGCTTTCTTT.